Described below is a single T cell receptor beta chain sequence and its context. Distinct nucleotide sequences in the sample also encode this CDR3. CD8 cells regarded as naive lacked CD45RO, were positively chosen for CCR7, and omitted terminally differentiated effector memory CD45RA+ cells. The data belong to a study of shared clonotypes between healthy human individuals. Assay used: immunoSEQ multiplex PCR; TCRdb lists only in-frame clones, some missing. The sample has about 2.1 million clones, over 85% seen once. The sequencing sample was made of naive CD8+ T cells from PBMCs. This sequence was found in a man younger than 35 in good health. Some clones in this sample may be carry-over from other donors' samples.

In nucleotides, the CDR3 is TGTGCCAGCAGTTCAACAACCTACGAGCAGTACTTC. Encoded protein: CASSSTTYEQYF. The chain joins TRBV28 to TRBJ2-7; no clear D gene. In germline, CDR1 is MDHEN, CDR2 SYDVKM. CDR3 size: 12 residues. V gave up 4 bases and J gave up 2 bases, with 6 bases separating them.